The present TCR beta chain was sequenced within a study of T cell responses to AZD1222 COVID-19 vaccine. General study points: Donor demographics were predominantly white British with a female majority; clonal diversity may be underestimated. Without day 14 samples, only post-peak T cell repertoires were studied.

Germline CDR1 is DFQATT and CDR2 is SNEGSKA (reference sequence). Trimming cost V 6 bases and J 4 bases, with 6 bases left between them. This CDR3 region has 10 residues. Method: immunoSEQ multiplex PCR; TCRdb's copy keeps in-frame clones and lacks some. The sample includes more than 150,000 clones, over 70% of them seen just once. Doses given second, at about 4 or about 12 weeks, were pooled. With regard to this clone: As yet, its antigen is unknown.

J is TRBJ1-1 and V is TRBV20-1; D unclear. The sample consisted of peripheral blood, taken 28 days after the second AZD1222 dose. This clonotype originated in an adult who received the AZD1222 COVID-19 vaccine. The CDR3 region is CSADATEAFF. The CDR3 DNA is TGCAGTGCCGACGCCACTGAAGCTTTCTTT.